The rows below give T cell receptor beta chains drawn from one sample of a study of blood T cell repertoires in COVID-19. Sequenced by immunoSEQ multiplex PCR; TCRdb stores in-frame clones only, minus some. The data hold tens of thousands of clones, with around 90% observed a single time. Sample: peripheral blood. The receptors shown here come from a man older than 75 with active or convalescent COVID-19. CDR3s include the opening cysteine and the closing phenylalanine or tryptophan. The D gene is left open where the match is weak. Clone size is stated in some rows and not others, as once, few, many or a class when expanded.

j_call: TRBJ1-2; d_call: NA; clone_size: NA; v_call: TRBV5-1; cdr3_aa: CASTRDTNYGYTF; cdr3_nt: TGCGCCAGCACGCGGGATACTAACTATGGCTACACCTTC
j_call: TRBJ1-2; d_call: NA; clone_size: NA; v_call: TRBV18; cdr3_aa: CASSRSSGDGYTF; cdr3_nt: TGTGCCAGCTCGCGCTCGTCAGGGGATGGCTACACCTTC
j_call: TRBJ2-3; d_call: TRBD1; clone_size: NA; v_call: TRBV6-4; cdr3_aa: CASSLDRRTDTQYF; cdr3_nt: TGTGCCAGCAGCTTGGACAGGCGGACAGATACGCAGTATTTT
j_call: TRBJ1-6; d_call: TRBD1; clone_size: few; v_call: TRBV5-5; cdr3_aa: CASSRDRGNSPLHF; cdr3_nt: TGTGCCAGCAGCCGGGACAGGGGTAATTCACCCCTCCACTTT
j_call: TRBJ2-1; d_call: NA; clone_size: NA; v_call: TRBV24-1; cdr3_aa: CATSDLQSASGEIYNEQFF; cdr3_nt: TGTGCCACCAGTGATTTGCAGTCGGCGTCGGGAGAGATCTACAATGAGCAGTTCTTC
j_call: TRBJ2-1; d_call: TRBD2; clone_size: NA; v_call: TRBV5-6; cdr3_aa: CASSFRLAANNEQFF; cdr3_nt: TGTGCCAGCAGCTTCAGGCTAGCGGCAAACAATGAGCAGTTCTTC
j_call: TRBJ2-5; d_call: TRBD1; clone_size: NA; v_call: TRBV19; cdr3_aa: CASSPWDRGHETQYF; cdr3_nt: TGTGCCAGTAGTCCCTGGGACAGGGGGCACGAGACCCAGTACTTC
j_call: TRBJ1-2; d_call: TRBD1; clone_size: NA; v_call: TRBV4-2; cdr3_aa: CASSSLETGVLGGYTF; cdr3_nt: TGTGCCAGCAGCTCACTCGAGACAGGGGTCCTTGGGGGCTACACCTTC
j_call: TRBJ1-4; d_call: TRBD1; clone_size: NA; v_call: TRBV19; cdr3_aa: CASSTRDRVEKLFF; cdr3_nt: TGTGCCAGTAGTACCCGGGACAGGGTCGAAAAACTGTTTTTT
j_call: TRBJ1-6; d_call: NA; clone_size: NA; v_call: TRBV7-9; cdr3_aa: CASSEGVGANSPLHF; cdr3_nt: TGTGCCAGCAGTGAGGGTGTGGGGGCAAATTCACCCCTCCACTTT
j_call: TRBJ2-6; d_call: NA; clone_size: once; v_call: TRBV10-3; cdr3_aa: CAISEHGAPSGANVLTF; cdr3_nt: TGTGCCATCAGTGAGCATGGGGCCCCCTCTGGGGCCAACGTCCTGACTTTC
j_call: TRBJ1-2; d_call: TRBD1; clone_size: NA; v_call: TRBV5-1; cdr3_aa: CASSSGTGARRNGYTF; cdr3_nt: TGCGCCAGCAGCTCCGGGACAGGGGCGAGACGGAATGGCTACACCTTC
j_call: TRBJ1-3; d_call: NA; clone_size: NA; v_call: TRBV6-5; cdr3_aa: CASRTAGTMVRAIYF; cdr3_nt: TGTGCCAGCAGGACTGCCGGGACAATGGTTCGCGCCATATATTTT
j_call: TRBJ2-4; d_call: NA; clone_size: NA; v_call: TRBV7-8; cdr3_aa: CASSLQQGMNIQYF; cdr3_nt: TGTGCCAGCAGCTTACAGCAGGGAATGAACATTCAGTACTTC
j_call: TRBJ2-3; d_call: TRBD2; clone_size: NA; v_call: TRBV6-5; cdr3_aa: CASSAFSGAADTQYF; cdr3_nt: TGTGCCAGCAGCGCCTTCAGCGGGGCGGCAGATACGCAGTATTTT
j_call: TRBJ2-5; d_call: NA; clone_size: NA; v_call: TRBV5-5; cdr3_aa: CASSLSGETQYF; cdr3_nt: TGTGCCAGCAGCCTTAGTGGAGAGACCCAGTACTTC
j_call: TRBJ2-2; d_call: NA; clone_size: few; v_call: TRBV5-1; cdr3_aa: CASRRETGELFF; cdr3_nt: TGCGCCAGCAGGCGAGAGACCGGGGAGCTGTTTTTT
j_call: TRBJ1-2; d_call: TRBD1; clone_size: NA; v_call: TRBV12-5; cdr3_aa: CASGLRDRFFNYGYTF; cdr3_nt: TGTGCTAGTGGCCTTAGGGACAGATTTTTTAACTATGGCTACACCTTC
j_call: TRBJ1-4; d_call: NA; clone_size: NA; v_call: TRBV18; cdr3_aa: CASSPPRGSDKGNEKLFF; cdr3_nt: TGTGCCAGCTCACCACCGCGGGGGTCGGATAAAGGGAATGAAAAACTGTTTTTT
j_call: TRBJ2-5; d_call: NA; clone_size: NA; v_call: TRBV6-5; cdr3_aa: CASSYSRGIQETQYF; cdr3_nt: TGTGCCAGCAGTTACTCGAGAGGGATCCAAGAGACCCAGTACTTC
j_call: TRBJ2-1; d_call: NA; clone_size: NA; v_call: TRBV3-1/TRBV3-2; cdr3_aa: CASSPSAFTRSYNEQFF; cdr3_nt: TGTGCCAGCAGCCCAAGCGCGTTCACTCGCTCCTACAATGAGCAGTTCTTC